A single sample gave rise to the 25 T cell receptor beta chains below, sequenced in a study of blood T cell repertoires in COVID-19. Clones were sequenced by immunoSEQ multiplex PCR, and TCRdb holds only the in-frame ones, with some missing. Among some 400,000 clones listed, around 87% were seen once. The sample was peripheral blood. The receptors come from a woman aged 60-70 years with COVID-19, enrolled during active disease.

CDR3 amino acids: CASSSAGQGDTEAFF. The CDR3, as DNA: TGTGCCAGCAGTTCCGCCGGACAGGGGGACACTGAAGCTTTCTTT. This chain links TRBV6-2 or TRBV6-3 with TRBJ1-1; TRBD1 agrees at 10 bases. Germline CDR1 is MNHEY and CDR2 is SVGEGT. After removal of 4 bases from V and 3 bases from J, the junction contained 5 bases not matched to a gene. The CDR3 covers 15 residues.

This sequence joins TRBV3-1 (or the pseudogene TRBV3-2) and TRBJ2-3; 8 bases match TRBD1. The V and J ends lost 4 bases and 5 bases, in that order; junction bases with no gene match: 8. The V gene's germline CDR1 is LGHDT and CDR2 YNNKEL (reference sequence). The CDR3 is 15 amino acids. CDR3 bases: TGTGCCAGCAGCCCCGGACAGGGAGCAATAGATACGCAGTATTTT. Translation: CASSPGQGAIDTQYF.

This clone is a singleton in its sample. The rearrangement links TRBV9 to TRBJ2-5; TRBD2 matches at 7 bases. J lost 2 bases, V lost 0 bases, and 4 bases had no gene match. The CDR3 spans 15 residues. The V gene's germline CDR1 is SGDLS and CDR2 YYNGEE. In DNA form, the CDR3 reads TGTGCCAGCAGCGTAGAACCGGGACTACAAGAGACCCAGTACTTC. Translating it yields CASSVEPGLQETQYF.

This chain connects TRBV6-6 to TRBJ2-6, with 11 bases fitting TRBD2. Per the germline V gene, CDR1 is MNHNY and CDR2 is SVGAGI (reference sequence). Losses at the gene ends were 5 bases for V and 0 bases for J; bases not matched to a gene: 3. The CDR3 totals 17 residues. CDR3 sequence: CASSPLAGGSGANVLTF. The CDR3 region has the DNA TGTGCCAGCAGTCCCCTAGCGGGGGGCTCTGGGGCCAACGTCCTGACTTTC.

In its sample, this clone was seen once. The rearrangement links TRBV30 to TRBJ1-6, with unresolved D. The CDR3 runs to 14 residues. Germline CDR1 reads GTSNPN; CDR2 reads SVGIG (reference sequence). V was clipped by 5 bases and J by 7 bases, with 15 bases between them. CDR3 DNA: TGTGCCTGGGGCGACGGGGTCCCCAATTCACCCCTCCACTTT. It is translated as CAWGDGVPNSPLHF.

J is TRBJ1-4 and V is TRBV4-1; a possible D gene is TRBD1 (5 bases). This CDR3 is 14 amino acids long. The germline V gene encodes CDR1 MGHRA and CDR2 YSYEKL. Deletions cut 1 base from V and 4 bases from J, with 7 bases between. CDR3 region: CASSQGGVNEKLFF. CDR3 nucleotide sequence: TGCGCCAGCAGCCAAGGGGGGGTTAATGAAAAACTGTTTTTT.

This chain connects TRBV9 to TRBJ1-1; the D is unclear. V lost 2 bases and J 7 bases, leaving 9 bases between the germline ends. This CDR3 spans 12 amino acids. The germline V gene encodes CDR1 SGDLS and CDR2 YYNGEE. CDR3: CASSVDTGEAFF. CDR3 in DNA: TGTGCCAGCAGCGTGGATACGGGTGAAGCTTTCTTT.

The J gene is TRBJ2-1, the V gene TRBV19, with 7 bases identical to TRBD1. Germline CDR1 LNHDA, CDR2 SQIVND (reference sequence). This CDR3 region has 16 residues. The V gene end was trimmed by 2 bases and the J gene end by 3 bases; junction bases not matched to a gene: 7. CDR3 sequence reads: CASSIKGALHYNEQFF. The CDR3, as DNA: TGTGCCAGTAGTATAAAGGGGGCTCTTCACTACAATGAGCAGTTCTTC. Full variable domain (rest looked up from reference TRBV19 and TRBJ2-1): DGGITQSPKYLFRKEGQNVTLSCEQNLNHDAMYWYRQDPGQGLRLIYYSQIVNDFQKGDIAEGYSVSREKKESFPLTVTSAQKNPTAFYLCASSIKGALHYNEQFFGPGTRLTVL.

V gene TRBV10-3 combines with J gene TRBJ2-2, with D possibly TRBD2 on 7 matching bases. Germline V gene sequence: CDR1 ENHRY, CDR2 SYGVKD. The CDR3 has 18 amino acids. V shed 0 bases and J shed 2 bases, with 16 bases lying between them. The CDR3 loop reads CAISESKAGAHNTGELFF. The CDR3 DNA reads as TGTGCCATCAGTGAGTCGAAGGCGGGGGCTCATAACACCGGGGAGCTGTTTTTT.

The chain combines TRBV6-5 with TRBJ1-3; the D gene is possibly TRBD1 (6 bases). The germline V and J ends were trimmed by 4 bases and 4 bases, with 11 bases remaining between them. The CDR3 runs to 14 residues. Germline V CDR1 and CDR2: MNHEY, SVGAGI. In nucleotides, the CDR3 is TGTGCCAGCAGTTTGGGCAGGGGCGGAAACACCATATATTTT. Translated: CASSLGRGGNTIYF.

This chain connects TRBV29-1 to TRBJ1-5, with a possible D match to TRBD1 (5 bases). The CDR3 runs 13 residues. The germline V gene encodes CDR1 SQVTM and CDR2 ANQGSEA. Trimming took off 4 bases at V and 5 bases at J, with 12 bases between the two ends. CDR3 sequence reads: CSVGAGKDQPQHF. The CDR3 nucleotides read TGCAGCGTTGGGGCAGGGAAAGATCAGCCCCAGCATTTT.

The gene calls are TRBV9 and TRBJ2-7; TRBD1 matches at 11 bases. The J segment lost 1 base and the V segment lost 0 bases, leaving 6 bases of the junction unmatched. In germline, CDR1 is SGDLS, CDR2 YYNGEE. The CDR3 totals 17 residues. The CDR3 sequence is CASSVGSGQGGSYEQYF. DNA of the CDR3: TGTGCCAGCAGCGTAGGGTCGGGACAGGGGGGTTCCTACGAGCAGTACTTC.

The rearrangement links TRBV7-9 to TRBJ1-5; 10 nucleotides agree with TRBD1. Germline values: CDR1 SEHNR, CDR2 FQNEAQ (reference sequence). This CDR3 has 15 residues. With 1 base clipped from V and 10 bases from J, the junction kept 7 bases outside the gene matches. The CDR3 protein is CASSLGDRGYGPQHF. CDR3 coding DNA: TGTGCCAGCAGCTTAGGGGACAGGGGCTATGGACCCCAGCATTTT.

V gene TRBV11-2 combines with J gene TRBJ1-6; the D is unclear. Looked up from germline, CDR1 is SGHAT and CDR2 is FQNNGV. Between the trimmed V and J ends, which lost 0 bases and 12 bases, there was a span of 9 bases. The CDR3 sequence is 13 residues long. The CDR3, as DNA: TGTGCCAGCAGCTTAGATCTCCTACGACCCCTCCACTTT. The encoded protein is CASSLDLLRPLHF.

The CDR3 loop reads CASSKGETQYF. The CDR3 region has the DNA TGTGCCAGCAGTAAGGGGGAGACCCAGTACTTC. This chain connects TRBV6-5 to TRBJ2-5; possible D gene TRBD1, 5 bases. This CDR3 is built from 11 residues. Trimming shortened V by 5 bases and J by 5 bases, and 6 bases separated the two germline ends. Germline CDR1 MNHEY, CDR2 SVGAGI.

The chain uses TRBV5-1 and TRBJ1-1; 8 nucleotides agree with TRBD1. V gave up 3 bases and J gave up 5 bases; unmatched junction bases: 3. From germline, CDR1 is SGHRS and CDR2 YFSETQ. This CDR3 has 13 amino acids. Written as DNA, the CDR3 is TGCGCCAGCAGCTCCGGACAGGGTACTGAAGCTTTCTTT. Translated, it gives CASSSGQGTEAFF.

CDR3 in amino acids: CASSVGRTDTQYF. Written as DNA, the CDR3 is TGTGCCAGCAGTGTGGGGCGCACAGATACGCAGTATTTT. The rearrangement joins TRBV2 to TRBJ2-3, with D possibly being TRBD1 (5 bases). The CDR3 length is 13 residues. Germline CDR1 SNHLY, CDR2 FYNNEI. Trimming cost V 4 bases and J 1 base, with 6 bases left between them.

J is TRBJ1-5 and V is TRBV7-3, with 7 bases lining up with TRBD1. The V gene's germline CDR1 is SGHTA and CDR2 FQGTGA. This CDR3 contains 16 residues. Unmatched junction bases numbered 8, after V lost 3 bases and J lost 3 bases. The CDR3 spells CASSFRGGAHNQPQHF. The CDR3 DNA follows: TGTGCCAGCAGCTTCAGAGGGGGCGCCCACAATCAGCCCCAGCATTTT.

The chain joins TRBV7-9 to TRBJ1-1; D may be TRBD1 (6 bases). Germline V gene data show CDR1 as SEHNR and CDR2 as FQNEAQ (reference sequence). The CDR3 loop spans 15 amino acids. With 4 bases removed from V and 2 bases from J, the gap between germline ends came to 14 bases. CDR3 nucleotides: TGTGCCAGCAGCTCACCGTTACAGGGAAACACTGAAGCTTTCTTT. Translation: CASSSPLQGNTEAFF.

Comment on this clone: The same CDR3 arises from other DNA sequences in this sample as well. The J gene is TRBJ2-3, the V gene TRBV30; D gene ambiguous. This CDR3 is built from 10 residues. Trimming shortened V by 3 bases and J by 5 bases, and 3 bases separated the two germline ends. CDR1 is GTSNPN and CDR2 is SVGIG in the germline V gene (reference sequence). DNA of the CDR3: TGTGCCTGGAGCCGAGATACGCAGTATTTT. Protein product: CAWSRDTQYF.

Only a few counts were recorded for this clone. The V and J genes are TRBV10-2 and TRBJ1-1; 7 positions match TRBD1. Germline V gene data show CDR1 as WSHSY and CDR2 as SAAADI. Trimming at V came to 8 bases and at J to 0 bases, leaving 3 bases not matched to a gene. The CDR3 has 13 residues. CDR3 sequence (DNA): TGCGCCAGCCGGACAGGCATGAACACTGAAGCTTTCTTT. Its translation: CASRTGMNTEAFF.

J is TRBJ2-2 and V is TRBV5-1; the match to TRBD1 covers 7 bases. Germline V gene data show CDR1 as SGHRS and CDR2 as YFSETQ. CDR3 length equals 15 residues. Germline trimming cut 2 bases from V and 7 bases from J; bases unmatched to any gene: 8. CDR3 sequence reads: CASSLPTGNGGELFF. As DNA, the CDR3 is TGCGCCAGCAGCTTACCGACAGGGAATGGCGGGGAGCTGTTTTTT. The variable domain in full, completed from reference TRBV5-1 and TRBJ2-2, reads KAGVTQTPRYLIKTRGQQVTLSCSPISGHRSVSWYQQTPGQGLQFLFEYFSETQRNKGNFPGRFSGRQFSNSRSEMNVSTLELGDSALYLCASSLPTGNGGELFFGEGSRLTVL.

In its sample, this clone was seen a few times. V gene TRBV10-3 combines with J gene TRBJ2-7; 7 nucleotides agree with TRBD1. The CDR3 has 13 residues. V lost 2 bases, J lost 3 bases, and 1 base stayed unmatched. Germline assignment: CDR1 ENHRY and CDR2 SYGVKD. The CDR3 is CAISEGTDYEQYF. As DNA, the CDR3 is TGTGCCATCAGTGAGGGGACAGACTACGAGCAGTACTTC.

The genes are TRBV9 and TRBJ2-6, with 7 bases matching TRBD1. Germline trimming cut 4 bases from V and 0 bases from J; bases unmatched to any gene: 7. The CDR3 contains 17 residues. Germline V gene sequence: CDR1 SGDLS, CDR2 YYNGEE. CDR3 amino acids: CASSPQTGISGANVLTF. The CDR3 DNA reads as TGTGCCAGCAGCCCCCAGACAGGGATCTCTGGGGCCAACGTCCTGACTTTC.

CDR3 coding DNA: TGTGCCAGCAGCTTGTTCTTGGCAGGGGGTTCGTATGGCTACACCTTC. Translated: CASSLFLAGGSYGYTF. The chain couples TRBV5-6 to TRBJ1-2; 7 bases match TRBD1. Losses at the gene ends were 1 base for V and 5 bases for J; bases not matched to a gene: 11. The CDR3 length is 16 residues. Germline V gene data show CDR1 as SGHDT and CDR2 as YYEEEE.